A selection of T cell receptor beta chains follows, all from one sample in a study of T cell responses to AZD1222 COVID-19 vaccine. Measured with immunoSEQ multiplex PCR; TCRdb has only the in-frame clones, and not every one. The repertoire has roughly 97,000 clones, more than 85% of them found once; the top ten carry less than 6.5%. The sample was peripheral blood, taken on day 0 of AZD1222 vaccination. These receptors came from an adult in good health. Both conserved end residues are part of each CDR3. Each record gives: CDR3 DNA, CDR3 protein, clone size, V gene, J gene, D gene. The D gene is left open where the match is weak. A row's size may be missing; if present it is once, few, many or a size class.

CDR3 DNA: TGTGCCAGCAGCCCGACAGGGTTGGGCACCGGGGAGCTGTTTTTT; CDR3 protein: CASSPTGLGTGELFF; clone size: -; V gene: TRBV9; J gene: TRBJ2-2; D gene: TRBD1
CDR3 DNA: TGCGCCAGCAGTCAATCCCCCAGTGGCGATGAGCAGTTCTTC; CDR3 protein: CASSQSPSGDEQFF; clone size: -; V gene: TRBV23-1; J gene: TRBJ2-1; D gene: -
CDR3 DNA: TGTGCCAGCAGCAAACAGGGAACTACTAACTATGGCTACACCTTC; CDR3 protein: CASSKQGTTNYGYTF; clone size: -; V gene: TRBV21-1; J gene: TRBJ1-2; D gene: -
CDR3 DNA: TGTGCCACCAGTGATCCCGCTGACAGGGTAATGAACACTGAAGCTTTCTTT; CDR3 protein: CATSDPADRVMNTEAFF; clone size: -; V gene: TRBV24-1; J gene: TRBJ1-1; D gene: TRBD1
CDR3 DNA: TGTGCCAGCAGCTTAGGGCCTAACAATGAGCAGTTCTTC; CDR3 protein: CASSLGPNNEQFF; clone size: -; V gene: TRBV7-3; J gene: TRBJ2-1; D gene: -
CDR3 DNA: TGTGCCAGCAGCCTACAGGGGGCGCGCACCGGGGAGCTGTTTTTT; CDR3 protein: CASSLQGARTGELFF; clone size: -; V gene: TRBV7-9; J gene: TRBJ2-2; D gene: TRBD1
CDR3 DNA: TGTGCCAGCAGCGGTGGACAGTCATGGAATTCACCCCTCCACTTT; CDR3 protein: CASSGGQSWNSPLHF; clone size: -; V gene: TRBV9; J gene: TRBJ1-6; D gene: -
CDR3 DNA: TGTGCCAGCAGCGCCCGAGGTTATGGCTACACCTTC; CDR3 protein: CASSARGYGYTF; clone size: -; V gene: TRBV2; J gene: TRBJ1-2; D gene: -
CDR3 DNA: TGTGCCAGCAAAGAGAGGACAGCCAACAATGAGCAGTTCTTC; CDR3 protein: CASKERTANNEQFF; clone size: -; V gene: TRBV2; J gene: TRBJ2-1; D gene: -
CDR3 DNA: TGTGCCAGCAGCCAAGATCCCAGTTATGGCTACACCTTC; CDR3 protein: CASSQDPSYGYTF; clone size: -; V gene: TRBV14; J gene: TRBJ1-2; D gene: -
CDR3 DNA: TGTGCCAGCAGTCCAGGGGATGCTCATGTTAATGGCTACACCTTC; CDR3 protein: CASSPGDAHVNGYTF; clone size: -; V gene: TRBV27; J gene: TRBJ1-2; D gene: -
CDR3 DNA: TGTGCCAGCAGCCCCCGGGTGGCCGACAATGAGCAGTTCTTC; CDR3 protein: CASSPRVADNEQFF; clone size: -; V gene: TRBV11-3; J gene: TRBJ2-1; D gene: -
CDR3 DNA: TGTGCCAGCATGGCAGGGGGCGCGAGTAACTATGGCTACACCTTC; CDR3 protein: CASMAGGASNYGYTF; clone size: -; V gene: TRBV28; J gene: TRBJ1-2; D gene: TRBD1
CDR3 DNA: TGCGCCAGCAGTGTAATCGGGGGGGAGACCCAGTACTTC; CDR3 protein: CASSVIGGETQYF; clone size: -; V gene: TRBV10-2; J gene: TRBJ2-5; D gene: TRBD2
CDR3 DNA: TGTGCCAGCAGTGAGGGAAGCAATCAGCCCCAGCATTTT; CDR3 protein: CASSEGSNQPQHF; clone size: few; V gene: TRBV6-4; J gene: TRBJ1-5; D gene: -
CDR3 DNA: TGTGCCAGCAGCTTAGATCGTTGGACTAGCGGGAGAGGTAGGAATGAGCAGTTCTTC; CDR3 protein: CASSLDRWTSGRGRNEQFF; clone size: once; V gene: TRBV11-3; J gene: TRBJ2-1; D gene: TRBD2
CDR3 DNA: TGTGCCAGCAGCGGGGCACAGCGGGGTGACTCTGGAAACACCATATATTTT; CDR3 protein: CASSGAQRGDSGNTIYF; clone size: few; V gene: TRBV3-1/TRBV3-2; J gene: TRBJ1-3; D gene: -
CDR3 DNA: TGTGCCAGCAGCGCCTTGAACACCGGGGAGCTGTTTTTT; CDR3 protein: CASSALNTGELFF; clone size: -; V gene: TRBV7-3; J gene: TRBJ2-2; D gene: -
CDR3 DNA: TGCAGTGCTAGTCCCGCGGGAGCCTCCTACGAGCAGTACTTC; CDR3 protein: CSASPAGASYEQYF; clone size: -; V gene: TRBV20-1; J gene: TRBJ2-7; D gene: TRBD2
CDR3 DNA: TGTGCCAGCAGCTTAGCGGCAGGGGACGGCTACACCTTC; CDR3 protein: CASSLAAGDGYTF; clone size: -; V gene: TRBV7-9; J gene: TRBJ1-2; D gene: -
CDR3 DNA: TGTGCTAGTGCGACAGGGGTCAATGAGCAGTTCTTC; CDR3 protein: CASATGVNEQFF; clone size: -; V gene: TRBV12-5; J gene: TRBJ2-1; D gene: TRBD1
CDR3 DNA: TGTGCCAGCAGCCCGGGACTAGCGGGAGTTATCACCTACAATGAGCAGTTCTTC; CDR3 protein: CASSPGLAGVITYNEQFF; clone size: -; V gene: TRBV3-1/TRBV3-2; J gene: TRBJ2-1; D gene: TRBD2
CDR3 DNA: TGCGCCAGCAGCTTAAAGGGCCCCGAAGCTTTCTTT; CDR3 protein: CASSLKGPEAFF; clone size: -; V gene: TRBV5-1; J gene: TRBJ1-1; D gene: -
CDR3 DNA: TGTGCCAGCAGCCCGCTCGGGGGGCCGATGAACACTGAAGCTTTCTTT; CDR3 protein: CASSPLGGPMNTEAFF; clone size: -; V gene: TRBV7-8; J gene: TRBJ1-1; D gene: -
CDR3 DNA: TGTGCCAGCAGCCATACAGACAGGGGGCTTAGTGAAGCTTTCTTT; CDR3 protein: CASSHTDRGLSEAFF; clone size: once; V gene: TRBV14; J gene: TRBJ1-1; D gene: TRBD1
CDR3 DNA: TGTGCCAGCAGCTTATTCGGAGAATTAGACTATGGCTACACCTTC; CDR3 protein: CASSLFGELDYGYTF; clone size: -; V gene: TRBV7-9; J gene: TRBJ1-2; D gene: -
CDR3 DNA: TGTGCCAGCACAGGCGGGAACTACAATGAGCAGTTCTTC; CDR3 protein: CASTGGNYNEQFF; clone size: -; V gene: TRBV18; J gene: TRBJ2-1; D gene: -
CDR3 DNA: TGCGCCAGCAGCTTGGAGCTAGCGGGAGCTGAGCAGTACTTC; CDR3 protein: CASSLELAGAEQYF; clone size: -; V gene: TRBV5-1; J gene: TRBJ2-7; D gene: TRBD2
CDR3 DNA: TGTGCCAGCGCGGCGGTTTCCCAAGAGACCCAGTACTTC; CDR3 protein: CASAAVSQETQYF; clone size: -; V gene: TRBV6-5; J gene: TRBJ2-5; D gene: -
CDR3 DNA: TGTGCCAGCAGCGCGCCCGGGACAGGGGGCTGGGAGACCCAGTACTTC; CDR3 protein: CASSAPGTGGWETQYF; clone size: -; V gene: TRBV7-6; J gene: TRBJ2-5; D gene: TRBD1
CDR3 DNA: TGTGCCAGCGGGCAAGAGACCCAGTACTTC; CDR3 protein: CASGQETQYF; clone size: -; V gene: TRBV6-5; J gene: TRBJ2-5; D gene: -
CDR3 DNA: TGTGCCACCAGCCTCAGTCCCAACACCGGGGAGCTGTTTTTT; CDR3 protein: CATSLSPNTGELFF; clone size: -; V gene: TRBV15; J gene: TRBJ2-2; D gene: -
CDR3 DNA: TGTGCCAGCAGCAGCGGGACAGGTCGGTACGAGCAGTACTTC; CDR3 protein: CASSSGTGRYEQYF; clone size: -; V gene: TRBV11-2; J gene: TRBJ2-7; D gene: -
CDR3 DNA: TGTGCCAGCAGCTTAGCGGCCCAGATGAACACTGAAGCTTTCTTT; CDR3 protein: CASSLAAQMNTEAFF; clone size: -; V gene: TRBV7-8; J gene: TRBJ1-1; D gene: -
CDR3 DNA: TGTGCCATCGTAAGCGAGCCTGTCGATACGCAGTATTTT; CDR3 protein: CAIVSEPVDTQYF; clone size: -; V gene: TRBV6-5; J gene: TRBJ2-3; D gene: -
CDR3 DNA: TGTGCCAGCAGTCGAGACAATAACTATGGCTACACCTTC; CDR3 protein: CASSRDNNYGYTF; clone size: -; V gene: TRBV28; J gene: TRBJ1-2; D gene: -
CDR3 DNA: TGTGCCAGCAGCTTAGCGGGGGGCCGGGGCTACACCTTC; CDR3 protein: CASSLAGGRGYTF; clone size: -; V gene: TRBV7-9; J gene: TRBJ1-2; D gene: -